This T cell receptor beta chain emerged from a study of T cells in localized non-small cell lung cancer. Study findings and constraints: A median about 62 of the top 100 tumor clones appeared in adjacent lung. Greater blood T cell density accompanied longer overall survival. Adjacent uninvolved lung tissue had the highest T cell clonality, exceeding tumor.

Of note for this clone: Antigen: not known.

Sequencing used immunoSEQ multiplex PCR; TCRdb keeps in-frame clones, though not all of them. The data hold tens of thousands of clones, with 92% observed a single time. The CDR3 has 13 amino acids. Germline loops: CDR1 ENHRY, CDR2 SYGVKD. Trimming left V 11 bases short and J 3 bases short, with 15 bases between. This TCR was recovered from a female donor over 55 with stage I lung adenocarcinoma. The sample was peripheral blood, taken before any cancer treatment. This chain connects TRBV10-3 to TRBJ2-3; no definite D call. The chain's CDR3 is CAVGPGLTDTQYF. The CDR3 DNA reads TGTGCCGTTGGACCGGGTTTAACAGATACGCAGTATTTT.